This passage covers 5 T cell receptor beta chains from one sample sequenced in a study of blood T cell repertoires in COVID-19. TCRdb's table, derived via immunoSEQ multiplex PCR, lists solely in-frame clones and lacks some. The sample holds 380,000 or so clones, about four fifths seen once. The sample taken for sequencing was peripheral blood. These receptors came from a human donor with acute or convalescent COVID-19. The donor label of this sample is uncertain.

J is TRBJ1-3 and V is TRBV29-1; 9 positions match TRBD1. This CDR3 contains 16 residues. The V segment lost 6 bases and the J segment 3 bases; nucleotides outside the gene matches: 12. The germline CDR1 and CDR2 sequences are SQVTM and ANQGSEA. The chain's CDR3 is CSVGSQGQGFGNTIYF. In nucleotides, the CDR3 is TGCAGCGTCGGTAGCCAGGGACAGGGTTTTGGAAACACCATATATTTT.

The V call is TRBV7-9, the J call TRBJ2-7, with TRBD2 matching over 8 bases. The CDR3 covers 15 residues. Germline V lookup: CDR1 SEHNR, CDR2 FQNEAQ (reference sequence). The J segment lost 1 base and the V segment lost 2 bases, leaving 4 bases of the junction unmatched. The CDR3 here is CASSLYVAGSYEQYF. In DNA form, the CDR3 reads TGTGCCAGCAGCTTATATGTAGCGGGGTCCTACGAGCAGTACTTC.

The chain has TRBV11-3 and TRBJ2-1, with unresolved D. V lost 1 base to trimming and J lost 3 bases, with 7 bases between them. The CDR3 sequence is 14 residues long. CDR1 is SGHNT, CDR2 YENEEA, per germline. The CDR3 DNA follows: TGTGCCAGCAGCTTAGCAGGTCACTACAATGAGCAGTTCTTC. Translating it yields CASSLAGHYNEQFF.

This clone was found once. This chain uses TRBV2 with TRBJ2-1, with a tentative D call TRBD2 (6 bases). The ends were cut back, 0 bases at V and 10 bases at J, with 13 bases in the middle. The CDR3 is 14 residues long. The V gene's germline CDR1 is SNHLY and CDR2 FYNNEI. The CDR3 region has the DNA TGTGCCAGCAGTGAAGCGCGGGGATATCGGGAGCAGTTCTTC. It is translated as CASSEARGYREQFF.

This clone was seen a single time. The chain uses TRBV4-1 and TRBJ2-2, with D possibly being TRBD1 (6 bases). Per germline, CDR1 MGHRA and CDR2 YSYEKL. The CDR3 is made up of 16 amino acids. Trimming stripped 4 bases from V and 6 bases from J, with 18 bases between. The CDR3 DNA reads as TGCGCCAGCAGCCGCCAAGGGGGTCTTGTGCCCGGGGAGCTGTTTTTT. Its translation: CASSRQGGLVPGELFF.